This record covers a single TCR beta chain. As yet, its antigen is unknown. A single record per CDR3 protein comes from TCRdb applying MiXCR to the RT-PCR reads. The table shows about 650,000 distinct CDR3 sequences, with around 15% occurring only once. This record comes from a study of response to subunit inactivated influenza vaccine. Findings and limits, study-wide: Authors suggested few new T cells are recruited by each seasonal influenza vaccination.

The germline V gene encodes CDR1 MNHEY and CDR2 SVGEGT. This CDR3 has 12 amino acids. V shed 7 bases and J 10 bases; nucleotides not matched to a gene: 7. The TCR was taken from a man aged 50 to 60 who received an inactivated influenza vaccine. This chain links TRBV6-2 or TRBV6-3 with TRBJ2-1; TRBD2 matches at 7 bases. The specimen comprised PBMCs from blood, sampled approximately 15 days before vaccination. CDR3 nucleotide sequence: TGTGCCAGCACCATTAGCGGGTCAGAGCAGTTCTTC. This sequence encodes CASTISGSEQFF.